This TCR beta chain was retrieved from a study of T cells after yellow fever vaccination. The study, taken as a whole, reports: Reappearance after the booster was seen for most primary-vaccination clones, at more than 95% CD4 and around 90% CD8. Overlap between CD4 and CD8 compartments was detected for a small share of clonotypes. FACS-sorted repertoires might harbor abundant contaminating clonotypes from the bulk population.

Germline V CDR1 and CDR2: LNHDA, SQIVND (reference sequence). The CDR3 contains 15 residues. With V trimmed by 10 bases and J by 1 base, 6 bases remained unmatched. UMIs were added to TCR cDNA along with a universal primer site when it was made by 5'RACE template switching. TCRdb processed the 5' RACE reads anew with MiXCR; each CDR3 protein has one entry. The data show about 550,000 distinct CDR3 sequences, with less than 20% seen just once and roughly an eighth held by the top ten. As to this clonotype: Its antigen remains unknown.

Sequencing was performed on PBMCs, taken 15 days after the yellow fever booster vaccination. The source of this sequence is a man under 40 who received the YFV17D yellow fever vaccine. J is TRBJ2-1 and V is TRBV19; 11 positions match TRBD2. The CDR3 coding sequence is TGTGCCACCAGACTAGCGGGAATGTCCTACAATGAGCAGTTCTTC. Translating gives CATRLAGMSYNEQFF.